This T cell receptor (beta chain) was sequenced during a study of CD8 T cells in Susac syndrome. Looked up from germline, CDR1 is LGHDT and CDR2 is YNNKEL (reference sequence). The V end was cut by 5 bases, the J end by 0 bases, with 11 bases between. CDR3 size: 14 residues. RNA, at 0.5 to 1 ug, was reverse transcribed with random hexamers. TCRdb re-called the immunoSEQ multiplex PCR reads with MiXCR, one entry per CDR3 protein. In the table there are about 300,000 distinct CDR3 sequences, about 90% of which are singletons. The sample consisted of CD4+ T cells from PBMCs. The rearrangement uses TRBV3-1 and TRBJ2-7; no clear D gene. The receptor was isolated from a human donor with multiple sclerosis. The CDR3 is CASSRVIGSYEQYF. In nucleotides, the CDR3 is TGTGCCAGCAGCAGGGTGATCGGCTCCTACGAGCAGTACTTC.